The text below deals with one T cell receptor beta chain. The data derive from a study of blood T cell repertoires in COVID-19. Sequencing used immunoSEQ multiplex PCR; TCRdb keeps in-frame clones, though not all of them. Of approximately 170,000 clones in the sample, roughly 80% were seen once. Germline V lookup: CDR1 ENHRY, CDR2 SYGVKD. The J segment lost 6 bases and the V segment lost 3 bases, leaving 5 bases of the junction unmatched. CDR3 length equals 15 residues. The sequencing sample was made of peripheral blood. This TCR was sampled from a woman of 80 years or more with COVID-19, enrolled during active disease. The chain has TRBV10-3 and TRBJ1-2, with TRBD1 matching over 12 bases. The CDR3 DNA reads TGTGCCATCAGTGACTTGGGACAGGGGGCGGATGGCTACACCTTC. This gives the protein CAISDLGQGADGYTF.